Sequencing of this T cell receptor beta chain was carried out in a study of blood T cell repertoires in COVID-19. The germline V gene encodes CDR1 SGHRS and CDR2 YFSETQ. With 7 bases clipped from V and 7 bases from J, the junction kept 18 bases outside the gene matches. This CDR3 is built from 17 residues. Exposed enrollees had met someone with a PCR-confirmed or clinician-diagnosed COVID-19 case at some point within the 2 weeks before study entry. The assay was immunoSEQ multiplex PCR, and TCRdb's table has in-frame clones only and misses some. The data show nearly 300,000 clones, approximately 89% seen once.

The chain uses TRBV5-1 and TRBJ1-4; 8 bases map to TRBD1. Sequencing was done on a sample of PBMCs or T cells enriched from blood (not recorded which). The source of this sequence is a woman in her 50s who had been exposed to COVID-19. DNA of the CDR3: TGCGCCAGCCGGACGGGCGCAACAGGGGGAACAGGTGAAAAACTGTTTTTT. This gives the protein CASRTGATGGTGEKLFF.